In this sample, the clone carrying this T cell receptor beta chain turned up many times. As yet, its antigen is unknown. The data were obtained in a study of read filtering for tumor transcriptome and immune sequencing. General study points: In IR-seq, single-read clonotypes were roughly 80% of clonotypes but around 3.4% of reads. Correlation between methods rose after single-read clonotypes were removed.

Germline V CDR1 and CDR2: SNHLY, FYNNEI. The ends were cut back, 1 base at V and 9 bases at J, with 13 bases in the middle. This CDR3 contains 14 residues. From approximately 430 ng of RNA, a library with molecular barcoded alpha/delta and beta/gamma adaptors was made. TCRdb called the reads again in MiXCR, with one record for every CDR3 protein. The sample holds some 40,000 distinct CDR3 sequences, around 11% seen once. The sequence came from a donor aged 40 or over with multiple myeloma. Input material: a population of CD138-negative cells sorted from bone marrow. V usage is TRBV2 and J usage is TRBJ2-1, with a possible D match to TRBD2 (5 bases). CDR3 bases: TGTGCCAGCAGTGAAGGTTGGAGAGGGAGTGAGCAGTTCTTC. Its protein is CASSEGWRGSEQFF.